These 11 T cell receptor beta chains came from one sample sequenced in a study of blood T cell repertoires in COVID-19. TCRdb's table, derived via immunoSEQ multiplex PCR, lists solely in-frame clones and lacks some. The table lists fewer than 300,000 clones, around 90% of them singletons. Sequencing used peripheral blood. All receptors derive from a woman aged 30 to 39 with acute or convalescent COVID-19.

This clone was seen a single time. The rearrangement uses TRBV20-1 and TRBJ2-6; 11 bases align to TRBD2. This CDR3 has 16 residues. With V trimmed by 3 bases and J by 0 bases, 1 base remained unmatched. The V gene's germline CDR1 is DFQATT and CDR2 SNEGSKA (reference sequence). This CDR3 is CSASLAGGSGANVLTF. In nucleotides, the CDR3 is TGCAGTGCTAGTCTAGCGGGGGGCTCTGGGGCCAACGTCCTGACTTTC.

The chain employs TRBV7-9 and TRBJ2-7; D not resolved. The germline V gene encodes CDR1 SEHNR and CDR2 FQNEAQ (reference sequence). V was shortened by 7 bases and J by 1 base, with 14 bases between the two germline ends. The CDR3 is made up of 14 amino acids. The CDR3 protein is CASTVAGSSYEQYF. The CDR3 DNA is TGTGCCAGCACCGTCGCCGGTTCTTCCTACGAGCAGTACTTC.

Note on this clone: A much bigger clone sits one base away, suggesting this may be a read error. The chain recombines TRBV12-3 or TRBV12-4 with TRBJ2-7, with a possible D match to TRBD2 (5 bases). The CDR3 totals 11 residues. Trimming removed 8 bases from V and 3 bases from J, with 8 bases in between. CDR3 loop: CASGLLYEQYF. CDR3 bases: TGTGCCAGCGGACTCCTCTACGAGCAGTACTTC.

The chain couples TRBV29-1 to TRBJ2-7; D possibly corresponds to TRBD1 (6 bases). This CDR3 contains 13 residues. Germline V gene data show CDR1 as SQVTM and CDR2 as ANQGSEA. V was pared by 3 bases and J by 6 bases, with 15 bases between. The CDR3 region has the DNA TGCAGCGTTGAGAGCTCTACAGGGTTCGAGCAGTACTTC. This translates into CSVESSTGFEQYF.

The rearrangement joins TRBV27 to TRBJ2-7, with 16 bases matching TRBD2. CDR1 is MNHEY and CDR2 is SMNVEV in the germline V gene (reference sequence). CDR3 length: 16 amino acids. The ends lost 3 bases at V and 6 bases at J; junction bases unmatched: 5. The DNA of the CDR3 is TGTGCCAGCAGTTTCGGGACTAGCGGGAGGGCGAGCGAGCAGTACTTC. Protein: CASSFGTSGRASEQYF.

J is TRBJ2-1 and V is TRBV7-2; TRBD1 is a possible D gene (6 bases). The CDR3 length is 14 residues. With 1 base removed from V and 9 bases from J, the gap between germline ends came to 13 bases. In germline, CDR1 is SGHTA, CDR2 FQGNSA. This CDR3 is CASSLVGGVAEQFF. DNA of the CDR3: TGTGCCAGCAGCTTAGTTGGGGGCGTGGCTGAGCAGTTCTTC.

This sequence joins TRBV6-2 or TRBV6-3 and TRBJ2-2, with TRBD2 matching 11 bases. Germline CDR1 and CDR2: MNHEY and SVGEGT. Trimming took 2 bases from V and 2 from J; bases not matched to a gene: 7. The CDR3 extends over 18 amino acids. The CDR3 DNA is TGTGCCAGCAGTTACAGCTTAGCGGGAGGGATCAACACCGGGGAGCTGTTTTTT. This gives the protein CASSYSLAGGINTGELFF.

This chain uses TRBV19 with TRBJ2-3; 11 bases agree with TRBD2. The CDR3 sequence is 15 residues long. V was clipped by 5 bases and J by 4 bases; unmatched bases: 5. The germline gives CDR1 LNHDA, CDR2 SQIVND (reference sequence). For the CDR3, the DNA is TGTGCCAGTAGTCTACTAGCGGGGGCCTCAGATACGCAGTATTTT. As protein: CASSLLAGASDTQYF.

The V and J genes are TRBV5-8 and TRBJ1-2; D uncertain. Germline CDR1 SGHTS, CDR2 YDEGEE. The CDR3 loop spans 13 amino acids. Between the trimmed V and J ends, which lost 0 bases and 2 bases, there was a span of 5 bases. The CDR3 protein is CASSLAQNYGYTF. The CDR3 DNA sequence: TGTGCCAGCAGCTTGGCACAGAACTATGGCTACACCTTC.

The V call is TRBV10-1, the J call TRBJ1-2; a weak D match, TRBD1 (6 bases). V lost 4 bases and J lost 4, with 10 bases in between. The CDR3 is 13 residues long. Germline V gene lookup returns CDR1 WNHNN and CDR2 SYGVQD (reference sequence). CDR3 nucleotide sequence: TGCGCCAGCAGTGCGGACAGTCCCTATGGCTACACCTTC. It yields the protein CASSADSPYGYTF.

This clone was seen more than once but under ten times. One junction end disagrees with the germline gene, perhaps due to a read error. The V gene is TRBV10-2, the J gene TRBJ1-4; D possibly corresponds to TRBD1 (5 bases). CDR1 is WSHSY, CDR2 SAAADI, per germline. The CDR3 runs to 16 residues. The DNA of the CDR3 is TGCGCCAGCAGTGAGTCGGGGGGACGGCCACTTCGGCCCTTTGCCTTT. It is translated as CASSESGGRPLRPFAF.